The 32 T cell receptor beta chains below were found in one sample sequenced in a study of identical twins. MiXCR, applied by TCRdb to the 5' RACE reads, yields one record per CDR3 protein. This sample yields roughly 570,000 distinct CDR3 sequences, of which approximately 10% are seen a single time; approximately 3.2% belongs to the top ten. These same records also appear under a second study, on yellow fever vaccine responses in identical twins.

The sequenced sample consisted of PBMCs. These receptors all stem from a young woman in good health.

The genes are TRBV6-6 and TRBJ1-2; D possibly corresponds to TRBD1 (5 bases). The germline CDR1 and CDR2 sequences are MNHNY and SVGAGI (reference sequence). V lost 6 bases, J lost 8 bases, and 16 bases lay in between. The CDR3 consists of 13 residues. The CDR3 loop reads CASSPAEGYGYTF. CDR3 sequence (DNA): TGTGCCAGCAGCCCCGCCGAGGGGTACGGCTACACCTTC.

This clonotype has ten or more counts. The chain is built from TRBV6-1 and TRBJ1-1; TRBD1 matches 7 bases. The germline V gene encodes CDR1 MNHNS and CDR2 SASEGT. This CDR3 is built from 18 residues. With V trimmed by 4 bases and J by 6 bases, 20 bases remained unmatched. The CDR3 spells CASSGGQVGYSVSAEAFF. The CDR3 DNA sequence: TGTGCCAGCAGTGGCGGACAGGTGGGATATTCGGTGAGCGCTGAAGCTTTCTTT.

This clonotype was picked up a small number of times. The CDR3 DNA reads TGTGCCAGCAGTTCCTTTGGAGGGAGCAGCGGGAGTCTATACGAGCAGTACTTC. This sequence encodes CASSSFGGSSGSLYEQYF. This chain links TRBV6-2 or TRBV6-3 with TRBJ2-7, with TRBD2 matching 8 bases. The germline V gene has CDR1 MNHEY and CDR2 SVGEGT. CDR3 length: 18 amino acids. Trimming cost V 4 bases and J 4 bases; bases outside gene matches: 18.

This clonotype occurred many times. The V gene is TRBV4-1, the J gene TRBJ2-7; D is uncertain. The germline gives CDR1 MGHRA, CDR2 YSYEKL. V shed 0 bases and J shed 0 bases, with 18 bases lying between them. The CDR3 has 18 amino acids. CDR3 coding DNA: TGCGCCAGCAGCCAAGATCTAACTTTCCCAGAGATCTCCTACGAGCAGTACTTC. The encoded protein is CASSQDLTFPEISYEQYF.

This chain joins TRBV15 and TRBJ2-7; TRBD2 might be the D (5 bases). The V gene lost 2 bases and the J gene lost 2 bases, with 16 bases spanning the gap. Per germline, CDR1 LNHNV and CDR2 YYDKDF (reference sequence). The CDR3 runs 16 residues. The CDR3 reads CATSRTRGGSTYEQYF. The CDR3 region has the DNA TGTGCCACCAGCAGAACCCGGGGTGGCAGCACCTACGAGCAGTACTTC.

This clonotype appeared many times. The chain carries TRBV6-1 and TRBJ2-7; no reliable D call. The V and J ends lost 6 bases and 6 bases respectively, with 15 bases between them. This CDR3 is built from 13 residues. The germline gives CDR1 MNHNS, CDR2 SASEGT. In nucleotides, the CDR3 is TGTGCCAGCAGCCCCACTGGGTTGGGCGAGCAGTACTTC. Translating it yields CASSPTGLGEQYF.

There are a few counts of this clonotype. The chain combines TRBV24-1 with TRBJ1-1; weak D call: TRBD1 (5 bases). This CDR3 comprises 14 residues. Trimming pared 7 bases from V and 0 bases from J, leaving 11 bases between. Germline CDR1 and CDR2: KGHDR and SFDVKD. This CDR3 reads CATRPNRLNTEAFF. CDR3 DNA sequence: TGTGCCACCAGACCTAACAGGTTGAACACTGAAGCTTTCTTT.

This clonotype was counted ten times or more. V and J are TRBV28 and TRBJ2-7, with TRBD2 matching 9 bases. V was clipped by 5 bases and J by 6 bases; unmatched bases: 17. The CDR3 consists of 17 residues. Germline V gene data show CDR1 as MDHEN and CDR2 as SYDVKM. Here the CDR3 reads CASSRATSGGGLAEQYF. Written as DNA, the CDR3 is TGTGCCAGCAGTCGAGCGACTAGCGGCGGAGGGCTGGCCGAGCAGTACTTC.

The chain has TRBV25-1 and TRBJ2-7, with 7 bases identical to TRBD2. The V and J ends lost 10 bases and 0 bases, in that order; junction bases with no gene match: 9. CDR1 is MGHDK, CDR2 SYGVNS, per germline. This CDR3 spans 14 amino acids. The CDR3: CATSRGSGSYEQYF. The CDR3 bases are TGTGCCACCTCGCGCGGGAGCGGCTCCTACGAGCAGTACTTC.

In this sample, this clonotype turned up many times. The CDR3 protein is CASSLGLADTQYF. CDR3 nucleotides: TGTGCCAGCAGCCTTGGACTAGCGGATACGCAGTATTTT. The chain combines TRBV9 with TRBJ2-3, with 9 bases fitting TRBD2. V gave up 4 bases and J gave up 6 bases; unmatched junction bases: 3. This CDR3 comprises 13 residues. Germline CDR1 and CDR2: SGDLS and YYNGEE.

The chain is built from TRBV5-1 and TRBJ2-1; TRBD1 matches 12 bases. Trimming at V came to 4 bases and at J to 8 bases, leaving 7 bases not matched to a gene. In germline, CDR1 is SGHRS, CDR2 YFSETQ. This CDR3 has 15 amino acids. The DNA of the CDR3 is TGCGCCAGCAGCCCCGGGACAGGGGGCAAAGATGAGCAGTTCTTC. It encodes CASSPGTGGKDEQFF.

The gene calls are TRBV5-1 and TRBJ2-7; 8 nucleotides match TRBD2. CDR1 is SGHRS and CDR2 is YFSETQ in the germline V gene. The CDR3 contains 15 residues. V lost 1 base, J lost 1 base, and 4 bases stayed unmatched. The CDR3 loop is CASSLYSGVSYEQYF. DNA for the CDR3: TGCGCCAGCAGCTTGTATAGCGGGGTTTCCTACGAGCAGTACTTC.

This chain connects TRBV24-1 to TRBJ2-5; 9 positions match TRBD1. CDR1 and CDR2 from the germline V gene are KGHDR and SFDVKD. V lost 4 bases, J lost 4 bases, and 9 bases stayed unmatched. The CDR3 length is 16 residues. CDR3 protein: CATSDLGQGGGETQYF. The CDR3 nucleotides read TGTGCCACCAGTGACTTGGGACAGGGCGGAGGAGAGACCCAGTACTTC.

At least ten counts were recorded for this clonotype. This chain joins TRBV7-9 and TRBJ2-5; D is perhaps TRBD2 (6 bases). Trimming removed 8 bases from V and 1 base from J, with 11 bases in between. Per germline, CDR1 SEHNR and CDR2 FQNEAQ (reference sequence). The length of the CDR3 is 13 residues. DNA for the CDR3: TGTGCCAGCGGACGGGAGTCCCAAGAGACCCAGTACTTC. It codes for CASGRESQETQYF. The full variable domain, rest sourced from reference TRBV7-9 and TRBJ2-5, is DTGVSQNPRHKITKRGQNVTFRCDPISEHNRLYWYRQTLGQGPEFLTYFQNEAQLEKSRLLSDRFSAERPKGSFSTLEIQRTEQGDSAMYLCASGRESQETQYFGPGTRLLVL.

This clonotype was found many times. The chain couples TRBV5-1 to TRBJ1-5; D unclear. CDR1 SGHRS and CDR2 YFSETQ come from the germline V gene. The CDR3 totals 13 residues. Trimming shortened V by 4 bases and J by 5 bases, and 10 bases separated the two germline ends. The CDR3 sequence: CASSAHADQPQHF. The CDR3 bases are TGCGCCAGCAGCGCACACGCGGATCAGCCCCAGCATTTT.

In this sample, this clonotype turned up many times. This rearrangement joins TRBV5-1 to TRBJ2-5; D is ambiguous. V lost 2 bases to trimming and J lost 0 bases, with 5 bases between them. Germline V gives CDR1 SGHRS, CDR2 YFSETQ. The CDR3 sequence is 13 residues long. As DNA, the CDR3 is TGCGCCAGCAGCTTAAGTAACCAAGAGACCCAGTACTTC. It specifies CASSLSNQETQYF. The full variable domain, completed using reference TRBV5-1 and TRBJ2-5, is KAGVTQTPRYLIKTRGQQVTLSCSPISGHRSVSWYQQTPGQGLQFLFEYFSETQRNKGNFPGRFSGRQFSNSRSEMNVSTLELGDSALYLCASSLSNQETQYFGPGTRLLVL.

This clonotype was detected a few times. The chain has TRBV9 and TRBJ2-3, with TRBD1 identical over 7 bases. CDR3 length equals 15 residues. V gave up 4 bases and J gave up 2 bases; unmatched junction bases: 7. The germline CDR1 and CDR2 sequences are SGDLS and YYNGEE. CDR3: CASSFGDRVTDTQYF. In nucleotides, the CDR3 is TGTGCCAGCAGCTTTGGGGACAGAGTCACAGATACGCAGTATTTT.

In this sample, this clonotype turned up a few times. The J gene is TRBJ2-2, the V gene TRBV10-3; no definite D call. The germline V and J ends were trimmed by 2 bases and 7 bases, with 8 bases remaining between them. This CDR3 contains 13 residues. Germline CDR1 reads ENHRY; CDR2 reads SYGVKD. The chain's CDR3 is CAISEGPGGELFF. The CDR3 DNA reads TGTGCCATCAGTGAGGGGCCTGGCGGGGAGCTGTTTTTT.

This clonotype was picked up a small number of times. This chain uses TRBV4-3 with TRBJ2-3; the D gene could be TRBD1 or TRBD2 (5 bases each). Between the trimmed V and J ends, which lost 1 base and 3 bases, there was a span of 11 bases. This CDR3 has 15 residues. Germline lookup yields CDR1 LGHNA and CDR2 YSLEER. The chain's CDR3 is CASSQGGVKTDTQYF. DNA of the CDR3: TGCGCCAGCAGCCAAGGAGGGGTAAAAACAGATACGCAGTATTTT.

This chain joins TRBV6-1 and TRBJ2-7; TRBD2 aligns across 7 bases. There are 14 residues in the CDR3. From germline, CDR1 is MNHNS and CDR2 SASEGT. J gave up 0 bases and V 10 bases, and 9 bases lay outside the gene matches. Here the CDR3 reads CATNPSGYSYEQYF. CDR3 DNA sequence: TGTGCCACCAACCCTAGCGGCTACTCCTACGAGCAGTACTTC.

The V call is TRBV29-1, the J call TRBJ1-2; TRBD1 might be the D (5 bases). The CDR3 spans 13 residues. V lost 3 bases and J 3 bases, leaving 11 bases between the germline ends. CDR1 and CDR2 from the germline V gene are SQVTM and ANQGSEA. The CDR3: CSVDDRSYYGYTF. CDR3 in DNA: TGCAGCGTTGATGACAGATCTTACTATGGCTACACCTTC.

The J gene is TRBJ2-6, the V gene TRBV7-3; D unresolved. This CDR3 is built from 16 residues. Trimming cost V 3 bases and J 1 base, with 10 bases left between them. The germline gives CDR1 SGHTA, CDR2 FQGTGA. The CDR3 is CASSLGQFSGANVLTF. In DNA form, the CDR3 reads TGTGCCAGCAGCTTGGGCCAGTTTTCTGGGGCCAACGTCCTGACTTTC.

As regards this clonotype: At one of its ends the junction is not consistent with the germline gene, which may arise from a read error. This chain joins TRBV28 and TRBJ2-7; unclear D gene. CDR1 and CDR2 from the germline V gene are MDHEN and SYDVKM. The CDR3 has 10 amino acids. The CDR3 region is CASSLGEVVF. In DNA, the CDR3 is TGTGCCAGCAGTTTAGGAGAGGTTGTCTTC.

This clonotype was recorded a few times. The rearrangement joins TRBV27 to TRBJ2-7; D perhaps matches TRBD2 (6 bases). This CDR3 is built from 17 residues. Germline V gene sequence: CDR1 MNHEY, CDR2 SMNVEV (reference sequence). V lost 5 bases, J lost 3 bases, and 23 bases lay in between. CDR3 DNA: TGTGCCAGCAGTGAACCGACCGGGACTCTAAACGTCTACGAGCAGTACTTC. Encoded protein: CASSEPTGTLNVYEQYF.

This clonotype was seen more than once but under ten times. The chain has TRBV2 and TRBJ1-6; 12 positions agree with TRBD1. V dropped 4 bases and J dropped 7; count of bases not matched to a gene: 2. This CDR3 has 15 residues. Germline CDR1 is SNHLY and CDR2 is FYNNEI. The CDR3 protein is CASSGGTGGNSPLHF. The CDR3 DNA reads TGTGCCAGCAGTGGCGGGACAGGGGGCAATTCACCCCTCCACTTT.

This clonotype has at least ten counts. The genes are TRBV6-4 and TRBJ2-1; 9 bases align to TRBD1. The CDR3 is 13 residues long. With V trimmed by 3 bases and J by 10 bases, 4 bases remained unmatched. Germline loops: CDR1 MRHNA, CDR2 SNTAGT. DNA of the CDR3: TGTGCCAGCAGTGAGGCCGGGACAGGGGAGCAGTTCTTC. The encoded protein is CASSEAGTGEQFF.

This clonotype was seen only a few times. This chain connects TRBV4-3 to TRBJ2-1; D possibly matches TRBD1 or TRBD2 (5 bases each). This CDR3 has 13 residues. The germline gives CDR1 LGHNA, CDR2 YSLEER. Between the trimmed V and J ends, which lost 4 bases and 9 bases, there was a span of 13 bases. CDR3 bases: TGCGCCAGCAGCCGAGGGACCACCAGTGAGCAGTTCTTC. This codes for CASSRGTTSEQFF.

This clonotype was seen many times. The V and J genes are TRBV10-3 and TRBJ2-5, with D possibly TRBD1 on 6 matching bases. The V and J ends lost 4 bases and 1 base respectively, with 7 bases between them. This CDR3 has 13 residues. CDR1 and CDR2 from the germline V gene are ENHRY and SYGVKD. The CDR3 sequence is CAISGTVQETQYF. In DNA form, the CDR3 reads TGTGCCATCAGTGGGACAGTCCAAGAGACCCAGTACTTC.

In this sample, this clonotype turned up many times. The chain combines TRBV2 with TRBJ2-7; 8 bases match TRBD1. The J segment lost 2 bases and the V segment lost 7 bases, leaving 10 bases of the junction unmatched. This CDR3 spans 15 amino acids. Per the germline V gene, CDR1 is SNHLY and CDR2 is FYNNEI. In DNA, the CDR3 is TGTGCCAGCACAAAAGCAGGGGGCCTAACCTACGAGCAGTACTTC. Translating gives CASTKAGGLTYEQYF.

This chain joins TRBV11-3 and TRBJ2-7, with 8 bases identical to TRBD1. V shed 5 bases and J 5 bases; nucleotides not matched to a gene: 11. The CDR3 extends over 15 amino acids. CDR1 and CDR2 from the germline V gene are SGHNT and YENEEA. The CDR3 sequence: CASSPGATGVHEQYF. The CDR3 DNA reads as TGTGCCAGCAGCCCCGGCGCGACAGGGGTCCACGAGCAGTACTTC. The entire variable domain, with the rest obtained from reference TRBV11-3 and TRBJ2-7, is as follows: EAGVVQSPRYKIIEKKQPVAFWCNPISGHNTLYWYLQNLGQGPELLIRYENEEAVDDSQLPKDRFSAERLKGVDSTLKIQPAELGDSAVYLCASSPGATGVHEQYFGPGTRLTVT.

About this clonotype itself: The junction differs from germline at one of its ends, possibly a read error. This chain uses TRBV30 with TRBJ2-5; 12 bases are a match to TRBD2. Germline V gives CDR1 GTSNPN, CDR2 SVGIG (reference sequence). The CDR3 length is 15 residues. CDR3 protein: CAWSWTSGAQETQYF. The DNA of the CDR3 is TGTGCCTGGAGTTGGACTAGCGGGGCCCAAGAGACACAGTACTTC.

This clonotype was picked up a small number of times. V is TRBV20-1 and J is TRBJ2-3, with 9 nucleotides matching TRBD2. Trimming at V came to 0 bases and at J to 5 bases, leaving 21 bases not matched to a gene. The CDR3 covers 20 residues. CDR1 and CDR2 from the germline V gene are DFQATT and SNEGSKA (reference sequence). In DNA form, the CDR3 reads TGCAGTGCTAGAGATCTTGAGGGGGCGCCCCGACTAGCGGAGATAGATACGCAGTATTTT. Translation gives CSARDLEGAPRLAEIDTQYF.